This TCR beta chain was documented in a study of blood T cell repertoires in COVID-19. Study context: Samples representing acute and convalescent COVID-19 were sourced from the United States, Italy and Spain.

Repertoires were generated with immunoSEQ multiplex PCR, while TCRdb's copy carries only in-frame clones and drops some. The table records about 300,000 clones, around 85% of them present only once. This clone was recorded only once. The germline CDR1 and CDR2 sequences are MDHEN and SYDVKM. The CDR3 has 15 amino acids. Trimming removed 6 bases at V and 3 bases at J, with 14 bases between. The sequenced sample was peripheral blood. This TCR was sampled from a human donor with COVID-19, enrolled during active disease. The donor label of this sample is uncertain. The V and J genes are TRBV28 and TRBJ1-4, with D hard to call. CDR3 residues: CASSSVGRANEKLFF. The CDR3 DNA follows: TGTGCCAGCAGCTCCGTCGGGAGGGCTAATGAAAAACTGTTTTTT.